The 14 T cell receptor beta chains below all came from one sample that was sequenced in a study of T cell responses to AZD1222 COVID-19 vaccine. This table comes from immunoSEQ multiplex PCR, and its TCRdb copy is limited to in-frame clones, with some not included. The sample carries about 69,000 clones, 80% recorded once. The source was peripheral blood, collected 28 days after the second AZD1222 dose. The source is an adult who received the AZD1222 COVID-19 vaccine.

The V and J genes are TRBV7-8 and TRBJ1-3; the D gene is possibly TRBD1 (6 bases). CDR3 size: 20 residues. In germline, CDR1 is SGHVS, CDR2 FQNEAQ. The V end lost 5 bases, the J end lost 0 bases, and 26 bases lay between the germline ends. The chain's CDR3 is CASSPFYLGSGGPSGNTIYF. The CDR3 DNA reads as TGTGCCAGCAGCCCCTTCTATCTCGGGTCGGGGGGGCCCTCTGGAAACACCATATATTTT.

The V gene is TRBV4-1, the J gene TRBJ1-5; D ambiguous. The CDR3 covers 16 residues. V lost 0 bases and J lost 1, with 10 bases in between. In germline, CDR1 is MGHRA, CDR2 YSYEKL. CDR3: CASSQDRAYSNQPQHF. The CDR3 coding sequence is TGCGCCAGCAGCCAAGATCGGGCCTACAGCAATCAGCCCCAGCATTTT.

The chain is built from TRBV4-3 and TRBJ1-1; no reliable D call. V dropped 0 bases and J dropped 0 bases, with 8 bases sitting between them. The CDR3 runs 15 residues. Per the germline V gene, CDR1 is LGHNA and CDR2 is YSLEER. CDR3 protein: CASSQDWALNTEAFF. The CDR3 DNA reads TGCGCCAGCAGCCAAGATTGGGCGTTGAACACTGAAGCTTTCTTT.

DNA for the CDR3: TGTGCCAGCAGCTTAGGTTTTAGGGTATCTGGGGCCAACGTCCTGACTTTC. Protein product: CASSLGFRVSGANVLTF. This chain joins TRBV11-2 and TRBJ2-6; D is ambiguous. V was trimmed by 1 base and J by 1 base, leaving 11 bases between them. The length of the CDR3 is 17 residues. Germline CDR1 reads SGHAT; CDR2 reads FQNNGV. The full variable domain, its missing parts supplied by reference TRBV11-2 and TRBJ2-6, is EAGVAQSPRYKIIEKRQSVAFWCNPISGHATLYWYQQILGQGPKLLIQFQNNGVVDDSQLPKDRFSAERLKGVDSTLKIQPAKLEDSAVYLCASSLGFRVSGANVLTFGAGSRLTVL.

The gene calls are TRBV6-6 and TRBJ1-2; 7 bases align to TRBD1. Germline CDR1 MNHNY, CDR2 SVGAGI (reference sequence). The CDR3 extends over 15 amino acids. V shed 0 bases, J shed 2 bases, and the junction held 3 bases outside the gene matches. CDR3 DNA sequence: TGTGCCAGCAGTTACTCGGGGGACAGCAACTATGGCTACACCTTC. This gives the protein CASSYSGDSNYGYTF.

This chain connects TRBV5-1 to TRBJ1-1; 7 bases align to TRBD1. V lost 1 base and J lost 7; bases outside the gene matches: 16. This CDR3 comprises 17 residues. Germline CDR1 is SGHRS and CDR2 is YFSETQ. In nucleotides, the CDR3 is TGCGCCAGCAGCTTGTCTCTTGCCCCGACAGGGCCCCTTGAAGCTTTCTTT. Protein product: CASSLSLAPTGPLEAFF.

The chain couples TRBV6-5 to TRBJ2-7, with 8 bases matching TRBD1. The CDR3 covers 15 residues. Germline loops: CDR1 MNHEY, CDR2 SVGAGI. The V segment lost 10 bases and the J segment 4 bases; nucleotides outside the gene matches: 15. The CDR3 protein is CATEGLGQELYEQYF. The DNA for the CDR3 is TGTGCCACCGAGGGGCTGGGACAGGAATTGTACGAGCAGTACTTC.

V is TRBV5-1 and J is TRBJ1-3; 9 bases line up with TRBD1. Germline CDR1 reads SGHRS; CDR2 reads YFSETQ. The V gene end was trimmed by 7 bases and the J gene end by 3 bases; junction bases not matched to a gene: 8. This CDR3 spans 15 amino acids. In DNA, the CDR3 is TGCGCCAGCCGTACAGGGGGCGATGATGGAAACACCATATATTTT. Translation gives CASRTGGDDGNTIYF. Full variable domain (rest looked up from reference TRBV5-1 and TRBJ1-3): KAGVTQTPRYLIKTRGQQVTLSCSPISGHRSVSWYQQTPGQGLQFLFEYFSETQRNKGNFPGRFSGRQFSNSRSEMNVSTLELGDSALYLCASRTGGDDGNTIYFGEGSWLTVV.

V usage is TRBV5-6 and J usage is TRBJ1-1; D is ambiguous. Germline loops: CDR1 SGHDT, CDR2 YYEEEE. Trimming took off 0 bases at V and 5 bases at J, with 5 bases between the two ends. The CDR3 runs 12 residues. CDR3 sequence: CASSLVNTEAFF. The DNA for the CDR3 is TGTGCCAGCAGCTTGGTAAATACTGAAGCTTTCTTT.

This clone came up a few times. The chain employs TRBV5-1 and TRBJ1-1, with D unclear. The CDR3 extends over 13 amino acids. Per the germline V gene, CDR1 is SGHRS and CDR2 is YFSETQ. Trimming left V 5 bases short and J 0 bases short, with 8 bases between. This chain's CDR3 is CASRDGMNTEAFF. CDR3 nucleotides: TGCGCCAGCAGAGACGGCATGAACACTGAAGCTTTCTTT.

The rearrangement joins TRBV5-1 to TRBJ1-2; 8 bases line up with TRBD1. Germline V CDR1 and CDR2: SGHRS, YFSETQ. The length of the CDR3 is 14 residues. With 1 base clipped from V and 5 bases from J, the junction kept 4 bases outside the gene matches. The CDR3 coding sequence is TGCGCCAGCAGCTTGATGACAGGGGAATATGGCTACACCTTC. As protein: CASSLMTGEYGYTF.

The DNA for the CDR3 is TGTGCCAGCAGCGTAGAGGGACAGGGGCCCTACAATGAGCAGTTCTTC. Its translation is CASSVEGQGPYNEQFF. The chain links TRBV9 to TRBJ2-1; TRBD1 agrees at 10 bases. The ends lost 0 bases at V and 2 bases at J; junction bases unmatched: 2. CDR1 SGDLS and CDR2 YYNGEE come from the germline V gene. This CDR3 spans 16 amino acids.

The rearrangement links TRBV3-1 (or the pseudogene TRBV3-2) to TRBJ2-3; unclear D gene. The length of the CDR3 is 16 residues. The germline V gene encodes CDR1 LGHDT and CDR2 YNNKEL (reference sequence). V gave up 4 bases and J gave up 1 base, with 15 bases separating them. CDR3 sequence: CASSRVRPGGTDTQYF. CDR3 nucleotides: TGTGCCAGCAGCCGAGTTCGCCCGGGCGGCACAGATACGCAGTATTTT.

The V gene is TRBV7-9, the J gene TRBJ2-1; D gene unclear. CDR1 is SEHNR, CDR2 FQNEAQ, per germline (reference sequence). V lost 5 bases and J lost 8, with 13 bases in between. The CDR3 sequence is 13 residues long. The CDR3 DNA reads as TGTGCCAGCAGCCCTCCGGGTGCCGATGAGCAGTTCTTC. Translated: CASSPPGADEQFF.